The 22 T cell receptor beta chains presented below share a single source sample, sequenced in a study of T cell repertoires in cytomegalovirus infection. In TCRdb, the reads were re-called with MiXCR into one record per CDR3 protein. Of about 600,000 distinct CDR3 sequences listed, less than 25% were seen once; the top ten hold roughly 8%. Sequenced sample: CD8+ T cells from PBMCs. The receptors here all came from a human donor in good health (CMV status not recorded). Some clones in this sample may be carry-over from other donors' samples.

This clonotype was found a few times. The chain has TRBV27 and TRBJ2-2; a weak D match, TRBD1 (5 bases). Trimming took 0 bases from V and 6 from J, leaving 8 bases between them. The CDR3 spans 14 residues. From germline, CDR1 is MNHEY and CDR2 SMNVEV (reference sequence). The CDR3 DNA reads TGTGCCAGCAGTTTATCGGGGCTGGCCGGGGAGCTGTTTTTT. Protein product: CASSLSGLAGELFF.

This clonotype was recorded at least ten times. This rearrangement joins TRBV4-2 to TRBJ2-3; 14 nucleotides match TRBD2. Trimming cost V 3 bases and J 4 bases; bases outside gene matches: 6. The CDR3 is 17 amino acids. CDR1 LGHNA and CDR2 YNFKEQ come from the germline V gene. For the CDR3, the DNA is TGTGCCAGCAGCCAGAGGGGACTAGCGGGAGCCGCAGATACGCAGTATTTT. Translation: CASSQRGLAGAADTQYF.

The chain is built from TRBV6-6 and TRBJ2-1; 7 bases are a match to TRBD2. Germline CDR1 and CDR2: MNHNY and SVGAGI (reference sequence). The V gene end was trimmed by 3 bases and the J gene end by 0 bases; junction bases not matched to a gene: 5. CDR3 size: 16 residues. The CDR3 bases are TGTGCCAGCAGTTATGGCGGGAGATACTCCTACAATGAGCAGTTCTTC. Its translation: CASSYGGRYSYNEQFF.

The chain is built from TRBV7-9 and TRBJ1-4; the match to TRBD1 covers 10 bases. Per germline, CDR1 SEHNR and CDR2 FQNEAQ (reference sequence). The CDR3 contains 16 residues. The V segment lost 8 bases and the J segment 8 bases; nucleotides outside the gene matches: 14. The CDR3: CASYGSTGGIREKLFF. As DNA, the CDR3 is TGTGCCAGCTACGGATCGACAGGGGGCATTAGAGAAAAACTGTTTTTT.

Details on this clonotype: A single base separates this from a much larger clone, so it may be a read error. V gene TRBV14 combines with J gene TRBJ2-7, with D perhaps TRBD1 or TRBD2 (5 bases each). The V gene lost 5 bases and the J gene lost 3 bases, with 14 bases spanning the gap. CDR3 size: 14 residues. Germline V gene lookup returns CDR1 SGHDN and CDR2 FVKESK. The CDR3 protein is CASSFSGTIYEQYF. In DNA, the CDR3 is TGTGCCAGCAGCTTCTCCGGGACCATCTACGAGCAGTACTTC.

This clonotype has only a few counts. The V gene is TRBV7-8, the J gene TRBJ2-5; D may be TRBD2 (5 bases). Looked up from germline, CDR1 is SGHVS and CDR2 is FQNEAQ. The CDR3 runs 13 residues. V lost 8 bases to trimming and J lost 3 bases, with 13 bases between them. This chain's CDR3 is CASLYGVEETQYF. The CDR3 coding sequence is TGTGCCAGCCTCTACGGGGTTGAAGAGACCCAGTACTTC.

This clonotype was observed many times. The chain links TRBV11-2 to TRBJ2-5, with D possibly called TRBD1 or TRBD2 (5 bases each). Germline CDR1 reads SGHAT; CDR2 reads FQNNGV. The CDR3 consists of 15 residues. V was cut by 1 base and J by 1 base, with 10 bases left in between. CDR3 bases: TGTGCCAGCAGCTTAGGCTGGGGGACCCAAGAGACCCAGTACTTC. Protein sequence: CASSLGWGTQETQYF.

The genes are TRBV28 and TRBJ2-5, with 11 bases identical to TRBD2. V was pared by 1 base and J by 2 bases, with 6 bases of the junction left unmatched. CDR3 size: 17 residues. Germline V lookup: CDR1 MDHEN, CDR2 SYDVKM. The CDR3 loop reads CASSLFLAGGPQETQYF. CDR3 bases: TGTGCCAGCAGTTTATTCTTAGCGGGGGGGCCTCAAGAGACCCAGTACTTC. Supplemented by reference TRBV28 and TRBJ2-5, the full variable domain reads DVKVTQSSRYLVKRTGEKVFLECVQDMDHENMFWYRQDPGLGLRLIYFSYDVKMKEKGDIPEGYSVSREKKERFSLILESASTNQTSMYLCASSLFLAGGPQETQYFGPGTRLLVL.

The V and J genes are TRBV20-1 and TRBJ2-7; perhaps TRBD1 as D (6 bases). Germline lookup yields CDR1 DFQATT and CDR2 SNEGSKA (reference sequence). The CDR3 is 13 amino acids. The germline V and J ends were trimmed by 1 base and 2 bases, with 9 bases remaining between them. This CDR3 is CSARVAGAYEQYV. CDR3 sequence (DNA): TGCAGTGCTAGAGTGGCAGGGGCCTACGAGCAGTACGTC.

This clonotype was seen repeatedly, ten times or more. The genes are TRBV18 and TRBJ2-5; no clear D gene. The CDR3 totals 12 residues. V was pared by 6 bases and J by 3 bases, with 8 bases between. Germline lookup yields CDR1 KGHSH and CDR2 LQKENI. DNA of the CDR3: TGTGCCAGCTCGGACGATGAAGAGACCCAGTACTTC. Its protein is CASSDDEETQYF.

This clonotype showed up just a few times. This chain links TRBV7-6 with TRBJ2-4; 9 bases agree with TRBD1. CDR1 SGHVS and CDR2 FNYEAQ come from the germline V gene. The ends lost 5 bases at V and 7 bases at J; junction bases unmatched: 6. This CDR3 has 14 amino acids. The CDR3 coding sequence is TGTGCCAGCAGCCGCCGGGACAGGGAGAACATTCAGTACTTC. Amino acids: CASSRRDRENIQYF.

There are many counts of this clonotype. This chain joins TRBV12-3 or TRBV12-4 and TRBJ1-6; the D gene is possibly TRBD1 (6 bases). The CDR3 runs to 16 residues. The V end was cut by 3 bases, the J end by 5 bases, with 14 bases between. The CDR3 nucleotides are TGTGCCAGCAGTTTTATAACAGGGCGCGATAATTCACCCCTCCACTTT. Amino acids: CASSFITGRDNSPLHF.

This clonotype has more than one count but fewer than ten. In nucleotides, the CDR3 is TGTGCCAGCAGCGTAGGGGGGGGCATGAACACTGAAGCTTTCTTT. This translates into CASSVGGGMNTEAFF. The chain uses TRBV9 and TRBJ1-1; maybe TRBD1 (6 bases). CDR3 length: 15 residues. V gave up 0 bases and J gave up 0 bases, with 9 bases separating them. Per germline, CDR1 SGDLS and CDR2 YYNGEE.

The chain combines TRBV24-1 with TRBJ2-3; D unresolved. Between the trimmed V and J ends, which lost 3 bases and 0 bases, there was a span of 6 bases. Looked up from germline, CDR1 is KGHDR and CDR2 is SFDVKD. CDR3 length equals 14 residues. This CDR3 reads CATSDKGSTDTQYF. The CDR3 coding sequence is TGTGCCACCAGTGATAAGGGAAGCACAGATACGCAGTATTTT.

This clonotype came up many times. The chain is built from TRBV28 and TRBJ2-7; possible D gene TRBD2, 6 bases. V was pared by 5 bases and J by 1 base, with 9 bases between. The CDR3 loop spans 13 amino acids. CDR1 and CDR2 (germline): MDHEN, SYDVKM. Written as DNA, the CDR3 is TGTGCCAGCAGTGGGGACTCTTCCTACGAGCAGTACGTC. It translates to CASSGDSSYEQYV.

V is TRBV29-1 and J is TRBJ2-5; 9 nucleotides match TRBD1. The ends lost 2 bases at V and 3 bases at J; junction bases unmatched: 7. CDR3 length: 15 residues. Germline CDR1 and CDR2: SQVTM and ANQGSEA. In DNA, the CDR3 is TGCAGCGTTGAATTGACAGGGGGTGGGGAAGAGACCCAGTACTTC. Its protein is CSVELTGGGEETQYF.

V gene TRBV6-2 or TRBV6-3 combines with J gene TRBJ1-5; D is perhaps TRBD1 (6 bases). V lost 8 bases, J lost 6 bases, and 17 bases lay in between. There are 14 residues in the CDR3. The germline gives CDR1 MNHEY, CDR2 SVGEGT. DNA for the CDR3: TGTGCCAGCGACCAGTTCCAGGGGCGTCAGCCCCAGCATTTT. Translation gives CASDQFQGRQPQHF.

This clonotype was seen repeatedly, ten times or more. The CDR3 loop is CASSVDSANYGYTF. Here the CDR3 DNA reads TGTGCCAGCAGTGTGGACAGTGCTAACTATGGCTACACCTTC. The V call is TRBV12-3 or TRBV12-4, the J call TRBJ1-2, with a weak D call TRBD1 (6 bases). The CDR3 runs 14 residues. V lost 5 bases, J lost 0 bases, and 10 bases lay in between.

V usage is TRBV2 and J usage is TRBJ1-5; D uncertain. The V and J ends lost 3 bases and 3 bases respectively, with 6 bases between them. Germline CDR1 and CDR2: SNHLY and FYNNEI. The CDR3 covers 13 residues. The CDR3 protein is CASSDTDNQPQHF. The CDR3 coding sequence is TGTGCCAGCAGTGACACAGACAATCAGCCCCAGCATTTT.

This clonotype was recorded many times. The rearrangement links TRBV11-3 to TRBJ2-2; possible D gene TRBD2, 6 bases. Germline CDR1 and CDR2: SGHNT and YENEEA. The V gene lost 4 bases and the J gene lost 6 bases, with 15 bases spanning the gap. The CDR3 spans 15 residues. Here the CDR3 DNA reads TGTGCCAGCAGCTCGAGGGAGGAGGGAGCCGGGGAGCTGTTTTTT. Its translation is CASSSREEGAGELFF.

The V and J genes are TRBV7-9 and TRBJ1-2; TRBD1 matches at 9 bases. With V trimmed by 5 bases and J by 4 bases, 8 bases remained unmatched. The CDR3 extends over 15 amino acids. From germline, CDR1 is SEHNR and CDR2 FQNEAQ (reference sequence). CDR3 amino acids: CASSREQGASYGYTF. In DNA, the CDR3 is TGTGCCAGCAGCCGTGAACAGGGGGCGAGCTATGGCTACACCTTC.

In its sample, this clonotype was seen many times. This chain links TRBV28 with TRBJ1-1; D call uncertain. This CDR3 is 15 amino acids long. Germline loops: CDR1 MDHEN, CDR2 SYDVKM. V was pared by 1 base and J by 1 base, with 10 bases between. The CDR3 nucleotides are TGTGCCAGCAGTTTATATCGGGAGAGGAACACTGAAGCTTTCTTT. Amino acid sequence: CASSLYRERNTEAFF. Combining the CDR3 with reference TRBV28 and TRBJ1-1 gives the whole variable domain DVKVTQSSRYLVKRTGEKVFLECVQDMDHENMFWYRQDPGLGLRLIYFSYDVKMKEKGDIPEGYSVSREKKERFSLILESASTNQTSMYLCASSLYRERNTEAFFGQGTRLTVV.